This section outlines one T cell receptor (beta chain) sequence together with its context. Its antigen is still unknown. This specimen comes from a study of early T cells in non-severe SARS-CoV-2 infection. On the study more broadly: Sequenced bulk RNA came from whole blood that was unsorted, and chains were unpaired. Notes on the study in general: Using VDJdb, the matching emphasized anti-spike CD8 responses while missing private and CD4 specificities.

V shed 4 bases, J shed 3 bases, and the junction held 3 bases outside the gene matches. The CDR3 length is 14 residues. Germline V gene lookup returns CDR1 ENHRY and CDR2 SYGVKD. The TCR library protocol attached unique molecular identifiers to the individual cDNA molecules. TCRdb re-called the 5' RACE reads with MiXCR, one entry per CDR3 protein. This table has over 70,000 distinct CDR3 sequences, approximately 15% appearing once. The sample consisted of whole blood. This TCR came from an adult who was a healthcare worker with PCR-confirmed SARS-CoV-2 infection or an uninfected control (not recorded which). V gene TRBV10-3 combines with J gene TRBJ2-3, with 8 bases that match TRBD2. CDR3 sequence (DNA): TGTGCCATCAGTGGACGGGAGGGGACAGATACGCAGTATTTT. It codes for CAISGREGTDTQYF.